Below are 2 T cell receptor beta chains sequenced from a single sample in a study of cytomegalovirus exposure and HLA in healthy donors. Primers included in the PCR were 60 Vbeta and 13 Jbeta primers. TCRdb keeps only in-frame clones here, not all; method: immunoSEQ multiplex PCR. This table holds just over 150,000 clones, approximately 84% found once. The sample comprised PBMCs. All receptors come from a woman between 18 and 29 years old in good health and CMV-seronegative.

The rearrangement links TRBV23-1 to TRBJ2-1; maybe TRBD1 (6 bases). TRBV23-1 is marked as an open reading frame, function uncertain. Trimming left V 3 bases short and J 8 bases short, with 20 bases between. This CDR3 contains 16 residues. The CDR3 is CASSQRGASRGHEQFF. CDR3 in DNA: TGCGCCAGCAGTCAGCGTGGGGCTAGCAGGGGCCATGAGCAGTTCTTC.

The chain joins TRBV5-1 to TRBJ1-2; tentative D call: TRBD1 (5 bases). Germline loops: CDR1 SGHRS, CDR2 YFSETQ. The V and J ends lost 2 bases and 7 bases respectively, with 12 bases between them. The CDR3 consists of 13 residues. CDR3 amino acids: CASSLQDLGGYTF. The CDR3 region has the DNA TGCGCCAGCAGCTTACAGGATCTCGGTGGCTACACCTTC. The complete variable domain, with remaining parts taken from reference TRBV5-1 and TRBJ1-2, reads KAGVTQTPRYLIKTRGQQVTLSCSPISGHRSVSWYQQTPGQGLQFLFEYFSETQRNKGNFPGRFSGRQFSNSRSEMNVSTLELGDSALYLCASSLQDLGGYTFGSGTRLTVV.